This note documents a single T cell receptor (beta chain) sequence. This entry belongs to a study of blood T cell repertoires in COVID-19. Germline V lookup: CDR1 SGHRS, CDR2 YFSETQ. V shed 4 bases, J shed 4 bases, and the junction held 6 bases outside the gene matches. The CDR3 extends over 14 amino acids. The data were produced by immunoSEQ multiplex PCR, yet TCRdb's version contains in-frame clones alone and is incomplete. The data hold about 150,000 clones, with around 84% observed a single time. The source material was peripheral blood. The receptor's source is a woman in her forties or fifties with acute or convalescent COVID-19. The rearrangement joins TRBV5-1 to TRBJ1-1, with 8 bases aligning to TRBD1. The CDR3 DNA sequence: TGCGCCAGCAGCGACAGGGGTGGGGTCACTGAAGCTTTCTTT. Amino acids: CASSDRGGVTEAFF.